The present T cell receptor beta chain was sequenced within a study of OX40 agonist ivuxolimab in advanced cancers. Study-level information: Each dose-escalation patient presented with hepatocellular carcinoma, melanoma, renal cell or head and neck cancer.

This CDR3 region has 14 residues. The germline gives CDR1 SNHLY, CDR2 FYNNEI. Trimming left V 7 bases short and J 3 bases short, with 16 bases between. General study findings and limits: The investigators did not determine what antigen specificity the expanded peripheral T cells had.

Excluded were patients having autoimmune disease history or systemic immunosuppression. Concerning this clone: Its matching antigen is unknown.

Method: immunoSEQ multiplex PCR; TCRdb's copy keeps in-frame clones and lacks some. The data contain tens of thousands of clones, 85% to 95% of them singletons. This receptor was taken from an adult with an advanced solid tumor such as melanoma, head and neck, liver or kidney cancer. This specimen consisted of CD4+ or CD8+ T cells sorted from blood, obtained in a trial of the OX40 agonist ivuxolimab. The chain combines TRBV2 with TRBJ2-7; D not certain. This chain's CDR3 is CASKVGPPIYEQYF. The CDR3 DNA reads TGTGCCAGCAAGGTCGGACCGCCAATCTACGAGCAGTACTTC. Based on the CDR3 plus reference TRBV2 and TRBJ2-7, the full variable domain is EPEVTQTPSHQVTQMGQEVILRCVPISNHLYFYWYRQILGQKVEFLVSFYNNEISEKSEIFDDQFSVERPDGSNFTLKIRSTKLEDSAMYFCASKVGPPIYEQYFGPGTRLTVT.